This paragraph reports one T cell receptor beta chain. The data originate from a study of shared clonotypes between healthy human individuals. Study summary: In total, the donors were a couple of women and a few men aged 18 to 49.

Germline assignment: CDR1 SGHRS and CDR2 YFSETQ. This CDR3 has 15 amino acids. V shed 3 bases and J 7 bases; nucleotides not matched to a gene: 10. Authors' methods: Quality scores were absent from the junction-only immunoSEQ sequences, so filtering differed. Data came from immunoSEQ multiplex PCR; TCRdb stores just in-frame clones and leaves some out. V and J calls and clone size are those listed in that table; D and trimming were worked out from the DNA. This repertoire shows under 2,500,000 clones, approximately 96% found once; its top ten account for roughly 0.13%. The study drew all its donors from Caucasian adults living in Nashville, Tennessee.

This sequence joins TRBV5-1 and TRBJ1-1, with TRBD1 matching over 9 bases. The sequencing input was naive CD4+ T cells sorted from blood. Sample subset: CD45RA+ positively selected. The receptor was isolated from a man between 18 and 29 years old in good health. CDR3 sequence (DNA): TGCGCCAGCAGCTCCTCCGGGACAGGGAATGTTGAAGCTTTCTTT. Amino acid sequence: CASSSSGTGNVEAFF.